This T cell receptor (beta chain) appears in the sequencing data of a study of cytomegalovirus exposure and HLA in healthy donors. A note on this clone: The antigen remains unidentified.

A multiplex PCR was run with 60 Vbeta primers and 13 Jbeta primers. Data came from immunoSEQ multiplex PCR; TCRdb stores just in-frame clones and leaves some out. The data hold 130,000 or so clones, with about 73% observed a single time. V dropped 2 bases and J dropped 4 bases, with 21 bases sitting between them. The CDR3 is 17 residues long. The germline CDR1 and CDR2 sequences are SGHDT and YYEEEE. General study findings and limits: Segments of the TCR beta V type were, in most cases, productive about 87% or about 30% of the time in an earlier analysis. Later analysis showed TCR association rates varying by HLA locus, highest for DRB1 and lowest for HLA-C.

The chain couples TRBV5-6 to TRBJ2-5; perhaps TRBD2 as D (5 bases). The sample was PBMCs. The source of this sequence is a woman aged 40 to 50 in good health and CMV-seropositive. The CDR3 bases are TGTGCCAGCAGCTTAGTGGGAGCCCGTAAAATCCCAGAGACCCAGTACTTC. It translates to CASSLVGARKIPETQYF. The full variable domain, in which reference TRBV5-6 and TRBJ2-5 provide the parts outside the CDR3, is DAGVTQSPTHLIKTRGQQVTLRCSPKSGHDTVSWYQQALGQGPQFIFQYYEEEERQRGNFPDRFSGHQFPNYSSELNVNALLLGDSALYLCASSLVGARKIPETQYFGPGTRLLVL.